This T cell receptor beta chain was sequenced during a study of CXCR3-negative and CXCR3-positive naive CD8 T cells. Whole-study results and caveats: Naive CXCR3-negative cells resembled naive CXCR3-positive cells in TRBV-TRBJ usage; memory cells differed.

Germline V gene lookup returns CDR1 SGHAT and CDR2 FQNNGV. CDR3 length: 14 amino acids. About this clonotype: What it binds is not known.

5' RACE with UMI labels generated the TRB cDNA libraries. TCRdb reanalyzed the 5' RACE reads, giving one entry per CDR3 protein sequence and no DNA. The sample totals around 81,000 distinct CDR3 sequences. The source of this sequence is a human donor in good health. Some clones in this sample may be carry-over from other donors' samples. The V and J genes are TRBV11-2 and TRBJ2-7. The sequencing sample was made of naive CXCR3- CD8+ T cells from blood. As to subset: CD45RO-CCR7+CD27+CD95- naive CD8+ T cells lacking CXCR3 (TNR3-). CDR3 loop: CASTTDSASYEQYF.